This is a list of T cell receptor beta chains from one sample in a study of blood T cell repertoires in COVID-19. Repertoires were generated with immunoSEQ multiplex PCR, while TCRdb's copy carries only in-frame clones and drops some. The repertoire includes 97,000 or so clones, roughly 82% of them detected once, and around 19% sits in the top ten. Specimen: peripheral blood. The source is an elderly man with acute or convalescent COVID-19. Each CDR3 is given with its conserved first and last residue. A D gene is named only where the DNA matches it firmly. Some rows have no size entry. The others give once, few or many, or a class for an expanded clone.

clone size,D gene,J gene,V gene,CDR3 protein,CDR3 DNA
.,.,TRBJ2-7,TRBV3-1/TRBV3-2,CATRDSSYEQYF,TGTGCCACGCGGGACAGCTCCTACGAGCAGTACTTC
.,.,TRBJ1-2,TRBV6-5,CASSYVGGGGYTF,TGTGCCAGCAGTTACGTGGGGGGAGGTGGCTACACCTTC
.,.,TRBJ1-3,TRBV7-2,CASSREGRGSGNTIYF,TGTGCCAGCAGCCGGGAGGGCAGGGGCTCTGGAAACACCATATATTTT
.,TRBD2,TRBJ2-7,TRBV7-9,CASGPGAGRAEQYF,TGTGCCAGCGGCCCCGGGGCAGGGAGGGCCGAGCAGTACTTC
.,.,TRBJ1-3,TRBV13,CASSLGGQGNTIYF,TGTGCCAGCAGCCTAGGGGGACAAGGAAACACCATATATTTT
once,.,TRBJ2-1,TRBV6-1,CASSERSRAEQFF,TGTGCCAGCAGTGAACGTTCTCGCGCTGAGCAGTTCTTC
.,.,TRBJ2-6,TRBV29-1,CSVETPGFGANVLTF,TGCAGCGTTGAAACCCCGGGTTTTGGGGCCAACGTCCTGACTTTC
.,TRBD2,TRBJ2-1,TRBV4-3,CASSQARGGDEQFF,TGCGCCAGCAGCCAAGCCCGGGGGGGCGATGAGCAGTTCTTC
.,TRBD1,TRBJ2-5,TRBV19,CASSKDRVSETQYF,TGTGCCAGTAGTAAGGACAGGGTTTCTGAGACCCAGTACTTC
.,TRBD1,TRBJ2-3,TRBV24-1,CATSDHSATGVDTQYF,TGTGCCACCAGTGATCACTCTGCGACAGGGGTAGATACGCAGTATTTT
.,.,TRBJ2-3,TRBV28,CASSLTGDRTDTQYF,TGTGCCAGCAGTTTAACGGGGGACCGCACAGATACGCAGTATTTT
.,.,TRBJ2-5,TRBV5-5,CASRAWFGGGETQYF,TGTGCCAGCAGAGCTTGGTTCGGAGGAGGGGAGACCCAGTACTTC
many,TRBD2,TRBJ2-7,TRBV14,CASSQFRGGSSYEQYF,TGTGCCAGCAGCCAATTCCGGGGCGGGAGCTCCTACGAGCAGTACTTC
.,.,TRBJ2-1,TRBV7-2,CASSLGGGLPFF,TGTGCCAGCAGCTTAGGGGGGGGCCTCCCGTTCTTC
.,.,TRBJ1-5,TRBV19,CASNHRADQPQHF,TGTGCCAGTAACCACAGGGCGGATCAGCCCCAGCATTTT
.,TRBD2,TRBJ2-1,TRBV24-1,CATSVTSTSGVDNEQFF,TGTGCCACCAGTGTTACCTCGACTAGCGGGGTAGACAATGAGCAGTTCTTC
.,.,TRBJ2-5,TRBV18,CASSPGLQETQYF,TGTGCCAGCTCACCCGGACTGCAAGAGACCCAGTACTTC
.,TRBD2,TRBJ2-7,TRBV6-2/TRBV6-3,CASSYGGLAGSSYEQYF,TGTGCCAGCAGTTACGGGGGACTAGCGGGAAGCTCCTACGAGCAGTACTTC
few,.,TRBJ2-3,TRBV6-2/TRBV6-3,CASSPWAGSTDTQYF,TGTGCCAGCAGCCCCTGGGCGGGAAGCACAGATACGCAGTATTTT
.,.,TRBJ2-7,TRBV2,CAGSTGSREQYF,TGTGCCGGCTCAACAGGGTCTAGGGAGCAGTACTTC
.,TRBD1,TRBJ2-5,TRBV5-5,CASSSGQGRRETQYF,TGTGCCAGCAGCTCCGGACAGGGCCGGCGGGAGACCCAGTACTTC
.,.,TRBJ2-5,TRBV6-5,CASTEGASPGETQYF,TGTGCCAGCACCGAAGGGGCCTCACCAGGGGAGACCCAGTACTTC
.,TRBD1,TRBJ1-4,TRBV3-1/TRBV3-2,CASSPGGGQGNEKLFF,TGTGCCAGCAGCCCCGGTGGGGGACAGGGTAATGAAAAACTGTTTTTT
.,TRBD1,TRBJ1-5,TRBV19,CASKAGQGTLPQHF,TGTGCCAGTAAGGCCGGACAGGGAACTTTGCCCCAGCATTTT
.,.,TRBJ2-5,TRBV24-1,CATSELQRGQETQYF,TGTGCCACCAGTGAACTTCAAAGGGGCCAAGAGACCCAGTACTTC
once,TRBD1,TRBJ1-5,TRBV19,CASSKGQGTQPQHF,TGTGCCAGTAGTAAGGGACAGGGGACTCAGCCCCAGCATTTT
.,TRBD1,TRBJ1-5,TRBV20-1,CSASPGTGIVQPQHF,TGCAGTGCTAGTCCCGGGACAGGGATTGTTCAGCCCCAGCATTTT
.,TRBD1,TRBJ1-3,TRBV7-2,CASSSLPWTGNSGNTIYF,TGTGCCAGCAGCTCCCTCCCTTGGACAGGGAACTCTGGAAACACCATATATTTT
.,TRBD1,TRBJ1-2,TRBV7-2,CASSLGQGYGYTF,TGTGCCAGCAGCCTGGGACAGGGGTATGGCTACACCTTC
once,TRBD1,TRBJ1-1,TRBV5-1,CASTRQGMNTEAFF,TGCGCCAGCACCAGACAGGGAATGAACACTGAAGCTTTCTTT
.,.,TRBJ2-7,TRBV6-5,CASSRSYYEQYF,TGTGCCAGCAGTCGAAGCTATTACGAGCAGTACTTC
.,.,TRBJ2-1,TRBV28,CASSPGRVRNEQFF,TGTGCCAGCAGCCCGGGCAGGGTCAGAAATGAGCAGTTCTTC
.,.,TRBJ1-2,TRBV6-2/TRBV6-3,CASSYPRQIRANYGYTF,TGTGCCAGCAGTTACCCCCGACAGATCCGGGCTAACTATGGCTACACCTTC
.,TRBD1,TRBJ2-7,TRBV19,CASSRRDRRSPGEQYF,TGTGCCAGTAGTCGTCGGGACAGACGGAGCCCAGGCGAGCAGTACTTC
.,.,TRBJ1-6,TRBV28,CASSRGGGSYNSPLHF,TGTGCCAGCAGCCGTGGGGGGGGGTCCTATAATTCACCCCTCCACTTT
once,.,TRBJ2-5,TRBV5-6,CASLSPGKETQYF,TGTGCCAGCCTTTCTCCGGGAAAAGAGACCCAGTACTTC
.,.,TRBJ1-2,TRBV12-3/TRBV12-4,CASSLSVYGYTF,TGTGCCAGCAGCCTTAGTGTTTATGGCTACACCTTC
once,.,TRBJ1-4,TRBV9,CASTPGGRGEKLFF,TGTGCCAGCACCCCCGGAGGGAGAGGTGAAAAACTGTTTTTT
.,.,TRBJ1-1,TRBV4-3,CASSLARVENTEAFF,TGCGCCAGCAGCCTTGCTCGGGTCGAGAACACTGAAGCTTTCTTT
.,.,TRBJ2-5,TRBV24-1,CATSEGGLETQYF,TGTGCCACCAGTGAGGGAGGCTTGGAGACCCAGTACTTC
once,.,TRBJ2-3,TRBV9,CASSTPGLAITDTQYF,TGTGCCAGCAGTACTCCGGGCCTAGCGATAACAGATACGCAGTATTTT
.,.,TRBJ2-7,TRBV12-3/TRBV12-4,CASSTVMEQYF,TGTGCCAGCAGTACAGTAATGGAGCAGTACTTC
.,.,TRBJ2-5,TRBV24-1,CATSGGVPETQYF,TGTGCCACCAGTGGGGGGGTGCCGGAGACCCAGTACTTC
.,.,TRBJ1-1,TRBV5-5,CASSLEGVGKPEAFF,TGTGCCAGCAGCTTGGAGGGGGTGGGGAAGCCTGAAGCTTTCTTT
.,.,TRBJ2-2,TRBV7-2,CASSLARRTAGTGELFF,TGTGCCAGCAGCTTAGCGCGCCGGACCGCGGGGACCGGGGAGCTGTTTTTT
.,TRBD1,TRBJ1-6,TRBV6-2/TRBV6-3,CASSTRDRGPNSPLHF,TGTGCCAGCAGTACCCGGGACAGGGGTCCGAATTCACCCCTCCACTTT
.,.,TRBJ1-1,TRBV29-1,CSVGHRTEAFF,TGCAGCGTTGGTCACAGGACTGAAGCTTTCTTT
.,TRBD1,TRBJ1-2,TRBV6-2/TRBV6-3,CASSKIPGQGDGYTF,TGTGCCAGCAGTAAAATACCGGGACAGGGAGATGGCTACACCTTC
.,TRBD1,TRBJ1-1,TRBV9,CASSATQGAMNTEAFF,TGTGCCAGCAGCGCGACACAGGGGGCGATGAACACTGAAGCTTTCTTT
.,TRBD2,TRBJ2-7,TRBV4-3,CASSQEASGSYEQYF,TGCGCCAGCAGCCAAGAGGCTAGCGGATCCTACGAGCAGTACTTC
.,TRBD1,TRBJ2-7,TRBV6-5,CASSQRQGAYEQYF,TGTGCCAGCAGCCAACGACAGGGGGCGTACGAGCAGTACTTC